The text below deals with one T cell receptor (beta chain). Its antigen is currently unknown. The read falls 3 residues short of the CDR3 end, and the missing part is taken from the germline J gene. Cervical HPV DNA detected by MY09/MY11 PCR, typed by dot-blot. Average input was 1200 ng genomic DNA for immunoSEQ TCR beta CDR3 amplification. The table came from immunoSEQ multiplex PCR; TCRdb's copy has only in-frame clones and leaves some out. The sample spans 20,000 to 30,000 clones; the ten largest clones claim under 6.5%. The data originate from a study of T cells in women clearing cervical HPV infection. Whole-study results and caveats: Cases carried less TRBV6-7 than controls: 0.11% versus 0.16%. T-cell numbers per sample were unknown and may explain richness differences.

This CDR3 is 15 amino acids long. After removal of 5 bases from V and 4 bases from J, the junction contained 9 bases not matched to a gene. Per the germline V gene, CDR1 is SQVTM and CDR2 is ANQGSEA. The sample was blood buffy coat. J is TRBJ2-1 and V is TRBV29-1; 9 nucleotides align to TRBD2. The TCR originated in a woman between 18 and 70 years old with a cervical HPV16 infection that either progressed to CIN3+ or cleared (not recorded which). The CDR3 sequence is CSVPPEAGGYNEQFF. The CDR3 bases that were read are TGCAGCGTTCCACCAGAAGCGGGGGGATACAATGAG.